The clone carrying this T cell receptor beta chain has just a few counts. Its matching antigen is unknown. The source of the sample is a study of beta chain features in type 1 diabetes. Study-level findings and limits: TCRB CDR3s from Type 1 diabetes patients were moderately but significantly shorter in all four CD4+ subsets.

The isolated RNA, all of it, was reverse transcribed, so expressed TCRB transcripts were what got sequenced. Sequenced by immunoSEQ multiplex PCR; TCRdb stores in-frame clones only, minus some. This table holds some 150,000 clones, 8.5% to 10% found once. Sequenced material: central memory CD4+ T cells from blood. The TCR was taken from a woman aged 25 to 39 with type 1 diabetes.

The CDR3 reads CASSTGVYSNQPQHF. CDR3 coding DNA: TGTGCCAGCAGCACAGGGGTATATAGCAATCAGCCCCAGCATTTT. The V gene is TRBV6-6, the J gene TRBJ1-5, with 7 bases lining up with TRBD1. After removal of 6 bases from V and 0 bases from J, the junction contained 5 bases not matched to a gene. This CDR3 contains 15 residues. The V gene's germline CDR1 is MNHNY and CDR2 SVGAGI (reference sequence).